Given below is one T cell receptor beta chain in context. Its antigen is unknown. The data are from a study of blood T cells in healthy people across ages. Study results and caveats: Roughly linear declines in TCR beta diversity per million T cells occurred with age.

Whenever a sample was processed, at least 7 million PBMCs were isolated. The CDR3 has 15 residues. Germline trimming cut 8 bases from V and 4 bases from J; bases unmatched to any gene: 10. Germline-derived CDR1 and CDR2 are MDHEN and SYDVKM. A second about 7 to 11 cycle PCR used barcoded and J-beta primers. Carrying 12 random nucleotides, a template-switch adaptor labeled each individual cDNA molecule. TCRdb ran MiXCR on the 5' RACE reads and lists one entry per CDR3 protein. The sample includes about 1.7 million distinct CDR3 sequences, 28% seen only once; the top ten take 6.5% to 8.5%. The chain uses TRBV28 and TRBJ2-2; 7 positions agree with TRBD1. This clonotype originated in a woman aged 30 to 39 in good health. Source material: blood. Here the CDR3 DNA reads TGTGCCAGCCTCACGACAGGGAGTGGCACCGGGGAGCTGTTTTTT. It translates to CASLTTGSGTGELFF.